The rows below give T cell receptor beta chains drawn from one sample of a study of control samples from healthy donors and cancer patients. Some clones are missing from TCRdb's copy, which holds only in-frame ones; the method was immunoSEQ multiplex PCR. In all, the sample yields fewer than 200,000 clones. The sample comprised blood. The source of these receptors is a woman in her thirties in good health. Each CDR3 is given with its conserved first and last residue. Fields, in order: J gene, V gene, D gene, CDR3 protein, CDR3 DNA. A D gene is named only where the DNA matches it firmly.

TRBJ1-1 TRBV6-6 TRBD1 CASSIQGVDTEAFF TGTGCCAGCAGTATACAGGGGGTGGACACTGAAGCTTTCTTT
TRBJ2-4 TRBV10-3 - CAISGGRGRDIQYF TGTGCCATCAGTGGGGGCCGGGGTCGGGACATTCAGTACTTC
TRBJ2-1 TRBV4-1 TRBD2 CASRSLGGGNEQFF TGCGCCAGCCGGTCATTGGGCGGGGGCAATGAGCAGTTCTTC
TRBJ2-2 TRBV10-2 - CASLGRGAGELFF TGCGCCAGCCTGGGGCGGGGTGCCGGGGAGCTGTTTTTT
TRBJ2-5 TRBV9 TRBD2 CASSVTSGGSGETQYF TGTGCCAGCAGCGTGACTAGCGGGGGGTCAGGGGAGACCCAGTACTTC
TRBJ1-2 TRBV27 - CASSFTGVGGYTF TGTGCCAGCAGTTTCACGGGGGTGGGGGGCTACACCTTC
TRBJ2-7 TRBV6-5 TRBD1 CASSRIRDRGYEQYF TGTGCCAGCAGTCGTATACGGGACAGGGGATACGAGCAGTACTTC
TRBJ1-3 TRBV18 - CASSPVVLRSGNTIYF TGTGCCAGCTCACCAGTGGTATTGCGCTCTGGAAACACCATATATTTT
TRBJ1-1 TRBV19 - CASSINANTEAFF TGTGCCAGTAGTATAAACGCGAACACTGAAGCTTTCTTT
TRBJ2-6 TRBV15 TRBD2 CATSRERASRGGSGANVLTF TGTGCCACCAGCAGAGAACGAGCATCGCGGGGGGGCTCTGGGGCCAACGTCCTGACTTTC
TRBJ2-5 TRBV4-2 - CASSQDGRGETQYF TGTGCCAGCAGCCAAGATGGGAGGGGGGAGACCCAGTACTTC
TRBJ2-1 TRBV5-1 - CASSKDGRLVNEQFF TGCGCCAGCAGCAAGGATGGCAGATTGGTAAATGAGCAGTTCTTC
TRBJ1-6 TRBV27 - CASSLGPYNSPLHF TGTGCCAGCAGTTTGGGTCCCTATAATTCACCCCTCCACTTT
TRBJ1-2 TRBV9 - CASSVDFSYYGYTF TGTGCCAGCAGCGTAGATTTCAGTTACTATGGCTACACCTTC
TRBJ1-3 TRBV4-2 TRBD1 CASSQDLVGDRGQGNTIYF TGTGCCAGCAGCCAAGACCTCGTTGGGGACAGGGGCCAAGGAAACACCATATATTTT
TRBJ1-1 TRBV12-3/TRBV12-4 - CATSWANTEAFF TGTGCCACCTCCTGGGCGAACACTGAAGCTTTCTTT
TRBJ1-5 TRBV7-2 - CASSFDRSNQPQHF TGTGCCAGCAGCTTTGACAGAAGCAATCAGCCCCAGCATTTT
TRBJ2-5 TRBV23-1 TRBD2 CASSRRLADQETQYF TGCGCCAGCAGTCGTAGGCTAGCGGACCAAGAGACCCAGTACTTC